These 26 T cell receptor beta chains were sequenced from one sample in a study of T cell responses to AZD1222 COVID-19 vaccine. Using immunoSEQ multiplex PCR, the repertoire was profiled, and TCRdb retains in-frame clones only, with some absent. This sample has 150,000 or so clones; roughly nine tenths occur once, and the top ten carry about 3.8%. The sample here was peripheral blood, taken 28 days after the second AZD1222 dose. These receptor sequences come from an adult who received the AZD1222 COVID-19 vaccine.

V usage is TRBV2 and J usage is TRBJ1-4; 11 bases are a match to TRBD1. V dropped 8 bases and J dropped 5; count of bases not matched to a gene: 7. This CDR3 is 15 amino acids long. Germline V gene lookup returns CDR1 SNHLY and CDR2 FYNNEI. In nucleotides, the CDR3 is TGTGCCAGCTCCCCTAGGACAGGGGGCAATGAAAAACTGTTTTTT. It yields the protein CASSPRTGGNEKLFF.

The chain combines TRBV6-4 with TRBJ1-6, with 7 bases matching TRBD1. V dropped 0 bases and J dropped 8; count of bases not matched to a gene: 4. Looked up from germline, CDR1 is MRHNA and CDR2 is SNTAGT. This CDR3 comprises 15 residues. CDR3 region: CASSDSPGGDSPLHF. The CDR3 coding sequence is TGTGCCAGCAGTGACTCGCCAGGGGGTGATTCACCCCTCCACTTT.

The V call is TRBV2, the J call TRBJ1-1; weak D call: TRBD1 (6 bases). The CDR3 length is 11 residues. Trimming left V 6 bases short and J 8 bases short, with 10 bases between. The germline gives CDR1 SNHLY, CDR2 FYNNEI. The CDR3 coding sequence is TGTGCCAGCAGGACGGACAGCGAAGCTTTCTTT. Translation: CASRTDSEAFF.

This chain uses TRBV5-1 with TRBJ1-6, with TRBD1 matching over 7 bases. With V trimmed by 1 base and J by 7 bases, 8 bases remained unmatched. This CDR3 has 16 residues. CDR1 SGHRS and CDR2 YFSETQ come from the germline V gene. CDR3 region: CASSLWGTADNSPLHF. The CDR3 DNA reads as TGCGCCAGCAGCTTGTGGGGGACAGCAGACAATTCACCCCTCCACTTT.

CDR3 sequence: CSVEAGGGQPQHF. DNA for the CDR3: TGCAGCGTTGAAGCAGGGGGCGGTCAGCCCCAGCATTTT. The chain has TRBV29-1 and TRBJ1-5; the match to TRBD1 covers 8 bases. Germline loops: CDR1 SQVTM, CDR2 ANQGSEA. The CDR3 is 13 residues long. Unmatched junction bases numbered 2, after V lost 1 base and J lost 6 bases.

This clone was observed a handful of times. CDR3 nucleotides: TGTGCCAGCAGTGTCGGCATTTCCCGTGGGGACGGCTACACCTTC. Its translation is CASSVGISRGDGYTF. The J gene is TRBJ1-2, the V gene TRBV11-1; the D gene is possibly TRBD1 (5 bases). V was pared by 6 bases and J by 8 bases, with 22 bases between. CDR3 length equals 15 residues. Germline CDR1 and CDR2: SGHAT and FQDESV (reference sequence).

V gene TRBV19 combines with J gene TRBJ1-5; no firm D call. V lost 4 bases and J lost 6, with 22 bases in between. This CDR3 region has 17 residues. Germline CDR1 is LNHDA and CDR2 is SQIVND (reference sequence). The CDR3 reads CASSTTSEPPVGQPQHF. The CDR3 region has the DNA TGTGCCAGTAGTACCACCTCGGAGCCCCCCGTGGGTCAGCCCCAGCATTTT.

This rearrangement joins TRBV9 to TRBJ2-5; D possibly corresponds to TRBD1 (5 bases). The CDR3 loop spans 15 amino acids. V was shortened by 1 base and J by 0 bases, with 10 bases between the two germline ends. Germline V gene data show CDR1 as SGDLS and CDR2 as YYNGEE. CDR3 coding DNA: TGTGCCAGCAGCGTATCAGGGTCCCACCAAGAGACCCAGTACTTC. Translating it yields CASSVSGSHQETQYF.

The chain couples TRBV12-3 or TRBV12-4 to TRBJ2-5; possibly TRBD1 or TRBD2 for D (5 bases each). The CDR3 is made up of 12 amino acids. The V end lost 7 bases, the J end lost 4 bases, and 10 bases lay between the germline ends. CDR3 coding DNA: TGTGCCAGCAATGGGGGTGGAGAGACCCAGTACTTC. The encoded protein is CASNGGGETQYF.

This clone was seen a single time. The chain carries TRBV6-2 or TRBV6-3 and TRBJ1-1; 7 bases are a match to TRBD1. From germline, CDR1 is MNHEY and CDR2 SVGEGT. The CDR3 loop spans 12 amino acids. V was pared by 5 bases and J by 6 bases, with 3 bases of the junction left unmatched. CDR3 coding DNA: TGTGCCAGCAGTGACAGGGCGGCTGAAGCTTTCTTT. This translates into CASSDRAAEAFF.

This rearrangement joins TRBV5-4 to TRBJ2-3; D not resolved. V was clipped by 1 base and J by 1 base, with 10 bases between them. Germline V gene data show CDR1 as SGHNT and CDR2 as YYREEE (reference sequence). CDR3 length: 15 amino acids. This chain's CDR3 is CASSLRWAGTDTQYF. The CDR3, as DNA: TGTGCCAGCAGCTTGAGGTGGGCGGGCACAGATACGCAGTATTTT. The full variable domain, in which reference TRBV5-4 and TRBJ2-3 provide the parts outside the CDR3, is ETGVTQSPTHLIKTRGQQVTLRCSSQSGHNTVSWYQQALGQGPQFIFQYYREEENGRGNFPPRFSGLQFPNYSSELNVNALELDDSALYLCASSLRWAGTDTQYFGPGTRLTVL.

The chain uses TRBV6-5 and TRBJ2-5; D remains ambiguous. The CDR3 has 13 amino acids. The ends were cut back, 2 bases at V and 2 bases at J, with 6 bases in the middle. Per germline, CDR1 MNHEY and CDR2 SVGAGI. This CDR3 is CASSYGLQETQYF. CDR3 DNA: TGTGCCAGCAGTTACGGGCTACAAGAGACCCAGTACTTC.

The V and J genes are TRBV7-6 and TRBJ2-2, with 9 nucleotides matching TRBD1. CDR1 SGHVS and CDR2 FNYEAQ come from the germline V gene. The ends lost 4 bases at V and 4 bases at J; junction bases unmatched: 4. The CDR3 spans 15 residues. The CDR3 nucleotides are TGTGCCAGCAGCTCATTGACAGGGGGCACCGGGGAGCTGTTTTTT. Translated, it gives CASSSLTGGTGELFF.

The V call is TRBV19, the J call TRBJ1-2; perhaps TRBD1 as D (6 bases). V lost 5 bases and J 2 bases, leaving 18 bases between the germline ends. The CDR3 has 16 amino acids. Germline V gene lookup returns CDR1 LNHDA and CDR2 SQIVND (reference sequence). Written as DNA, the CDR3 is TGTGCCAGTAGTCCGTACTTGACAGGCTCCAACTATGGCTACACCTTC. Translation: CASSPYLTGSNYGYTF.

The rearrangement uses TRBV11-2 and TRBJ1-6; D is undetermined. The V gene lost 2 bases and the J gene lost 4 bases, with 12 bases spanning the gap. Germline V gene sequence: CDR1 SGHAT, CDR2 FQNNGV. This CDR3 region has 16 residues. The CDR3 DNA follows: TGTGCCAGCAGCTTAAATCCAGGCGATTATAATTCACCCCTCCACTTT. Encoded protein: CASSLNPGDYNSPLHF. The full variable domain, rest sourced from reference TRBV11-2 and TRBJ1-6, is EAGVAQSPRYKIIEKRQSVAFWCNPISGHATLYWYQQILGQGPKLLIQFQNNGVVDDSQLPKDRFSAERLKGVDSTLKIQPAKLEDSAVYLCASSLNPGDYNSPLHFGNGTRLTVT.

The chain has TRBV7-9 and TRBJ1-6; 7 bases are shared with TRBD1. The V and J ends lost 5 bases and 5 bases, in that order; junction bases with no gene match: 3. Germline V gene sequence: CDR1 SEHNR, CDR2 FQNEAQ (reference sequence). The CDR3 has 14 amino acids. In DNA, the CDR3 is TGTGCCAGCAGCCGGGACAGCGATAATTCACCCCTCCACTTT. Its translation: CASSRDSDNSPLHF.

The gene calls are TRBV12-3 or TRBV12-4 and TRBJ2-3; D gene ambiguous. Between the trimmed V and J ends, which lost 4 bases and 2 bases, there was a span of 1 base. The CDR3 length is 11 residues. CDR3 coding DNA: TGTGCCAGCAGTTCCACAGATACGCAGTATTTT. Its protein product is CASSSTDTQYF.

This clone appeared once. The J gene is TRBJ2-5, the V gene TRBV7-9; no reliable D call. CDR1 is SEHNR and CDR2 is FQNEAQ in the germline V gene (reference sequence). Trimming stripped 1 base from V and 0 bases from J, with 6 bases between. This CDR3 has 14 residues. The CDR3 nucleotides are TGTGCCAGCAGCTTAGACGTCCACCAAGAGACCCAGTACTTC. Protein: CASSLDVHQETQYF.

J is TRBJ2-1 and V is TRBV9; 10 bases are shared with TRBD2. Germline-derived CDR1 and CDR2 are SGDLS and YYNGEE. J was trimmed by 15 bases and V by 4 bases; bases with no gene match: 10. The CDR3 has 13 amino acids. The CDR3 DNA sequence: TGTGCCAGCAGCCCCACATCTAGCGGGAGTTTGTTCTTC. Its translation: CASSPTSSGSLFF.

The chain uses TRBV30 and TRBJ1-2, with a weak D call TRBD1 (6 bases). This CDR3 is built from 10 residues. The germline CDR1 and CDR2 sequences are GTSNPN and SVGIG (reference sequence). Trimming took off 5 bases at V and 6 bases at J, with 7 bases between the two ends. The CDR3 region has the DNA TGTGCCTGGTACAGGGATGGCTACACCTTC. Protein product: CAWYRDGYTF.

The chain uses TRBV5-1 and TRBJ2-1; D is perhaps TRBD2 (5 bases). The V gene lost 4 bases and the J gene lost 5 bases, with 10 bases spanning the gap. The CDR3 sequence is 13 residues long. CDR1 SGHRS and CDR2 YFSETQ come from the germline V gene. The CDR3 reads CASSPGGDNEQFF. The CDR3 DNA reads as TGCGCCAGCAGCCCTGGAGGCGACAATGAGCAGTTCTTC.

The gene calls are TRBV19 and TRBJ2-1, with 7 bases aligning to TRBD1. The germline V gene encodes CDR1 LNHDA and CDR2 SQIVND (reference sequence). CDR3 length equals 12 residues. Unmatched junction bases numbered 1, after V lost 7 bases and J lost 4 bases. CDR3: CASMGQYNEQFF. CDR3 sequence (DNA): TGTGCCAGTATGGGACAGTACAATGAGCAGTTCTTC.

This sequence joins TRBV19 and TRBJ1-1; 7 bases fit TRBD1. Germline CDR1 and CDR2: LNHDA and SQIVND (reference sequence). There are 12 residues in the CDR3. Trimming cost V 5 bases and J 7 bases; bases outside gene matches: 4. The CDR3 spells CASSGGQLEAFF. CDR3 coding DNA: TGTGCCAGTAGTGGGGGACAGCTTGAAGCTTTCTTT.

CDR3 loop: CASRGQGSTEAFF. CDR3 DNA sequence: TGTGCCAGCAGGGGACAGGGGTCGACTGAAGCTTTCTTT. The genes are TRBV12-3 or TRBV12-4 and TRBJ1-1; 10 nucleotides align to TRBD1. This CDR3 contains 13 residues. The V gene end was trimmed by 6 bases and the J gene end by 5 bases; junction bases not matched to a gene: 3.

J is TRBJ2-5 and V is TRBV3-1 (or the pseudogene TRBV3-2); D is unresolved. Germline CDR1 and CDR2: LGHDT and YNNKEL (reference sequence). This CDR3 is 13 amino acids long. The V gene lost 0 bases and the J gene lost 3 bases, with 5 bases spanning the gap. The CDR3 loop reads CASSQEGKETQYF. The DNA for the CDR3 is TGTGCCAGCAGCCAAGAGGGGAAAGAGACCCAGTACTTC.

This chain joins TRBV28 and TRBJ1-5, with D tentatively TRBD1 (6 bases). The CDR3 is 16 residues long. The germline CDR1 and CDR2 sequences are MDHEN and SYDVKM. The germline V and J ends were trimmed by 4 bases and 7 bases, with 20 bases remaining between them. The CDR3 region is CASSSPSLRDKQPQHF. The CDR3 DNA sequence: TGTGCCAGCAGTTCACCCTCCCTCCGGGACAAACAGCCCCAGCATTTT.